A selection of T cell receptor beta chains follows, all from one sample in a study of T cells in Graves' hyperthyroidism and ophthalmopathy. MiXCR, run by TCRdb on the multiplex PCR reads, gives a single entry per CDR3 protein. The sample shows about 320,000 distinct CDR3 sequences, 16% of them seen only once. The sample consisted of blood. These receptors originate from a man in his thirties or forties with Graves' hyperthyroidism. CDR3s include the opening cysteine and the closing phenylalanine or tryptophan. A D gene is named only where the DNA matches it firmly. Clone size is shown for a subset of rows, as once, few, many or a class of expanded clone.

d_call	j_call	clone_size	v_call	cdr3_aa	cdr3_nt
.	TRBJ1-1	many	TRBV5-1	CASRLGNTEAFF	TGCGCCAGCCGTTTGGGCAACACTGAAGCTTTCTTT
TRBD2	TRBJ2-1	.	TRBV18	CASSPVSGSSYNEQFF	TGTGCCAGCTCACCGGTCAGCGGGAGCTCCTACAATGAGCAGTTCTTC
.	TRBJ2-2	few	TRBV4-1	CASSQVQWDRPGELFF	TGCGCCAGCAGCCAAGTTCAGTGGGATCGCCCCGGGGAGCTGTTTTTT
TRBD1	TRBJ2-7	many	TRBV2	CASSVGTGVNEQYF	TGTGCCAGCAGTGTAGGGACAGGGGTTAACGAGCAGTACTTC
.	TRBJ2-1	.	TRBV2	CASSPLYDEQFF	TGTGCCAGCAGTCCTCTTTACGATGAGCAGTTCTTC
TRBD2	TRBJ2-1	many	TRBV7-9	CASSPHTSERGGDEQFF	TGTGCCAGCAGCCCTCATACTAGCGAAAGGGGTGGGGATGAGCAGTTCTTC
.	TRBJ2-1	many	TRBV12-3/TRBV12-4	CASSPTGLAFNNEQFF	TGTGCCAGCAGTCCCACAGGGCTCGCATTTAACAATGAGCAGTTCTTC
.	TRBJ1-2	many	TRBV28	CASSSSGSGYTF	TGTGCCAGCAGTTCCTCAGGTAGTGGCTACACCTTC
TRBD2	TRBJ2-2	few	TRBV2	CASSERTRTGELFF	TGTGCCAGCAGTGAACGGACTAGAACCGGGGAGCTGTTTTTT
TRBD2	TRBJ2-1	.	TRBV20-1	CSALATSGRSYYNEQFF	TGCAGTGCTCTCGCGACTAGCGGGAGATCTTACTACAATGAGCAGTTCTTC
.	TRBJ2-1	many	TRBV2	CASSVETGFYNEQFF	TGTGCCAGCAGTGTTGAGACAGGCTTTTACAATGAGCAGTTCTTC
.	TRBJ2-1	many	TRBV28	CASSPMSSYNEQFF	TGTGCCAGCAGCCCTATGAGCTCCTACAATGAGCAGTTCTTC
.	TRBJ2-3	many	TRBV5-4	CASSPHSGLGGTDTQYF	TGTGCCAGCAGCCCTCACTCTGGGCTTGGGGGTACAGATACGCAGTATTTT
TRBD2	TRBJ2-1	few	TRBV28	CASSPLPSSGRFF	TGTGCCAGCAGTCCTCTCCCCTCTAGCGGGAGGTTCTTC
.	TRBJ1-2	few	TRBV12-3/TRBV12-4	CASSLSAGGYGYTF	TGTGCCAGCAGTTTATCCGCAGGCGGCTATGGCTACACCTTC
.	TRBJ2-7	many	TRBV20-1	CSARIAGGFYEQYF	TGCAGTGCTAGGATCGCGGGTGGGTTCTACGAGCAGTACTTC
.	TRBJ2-2	.	TRBV20-1	CSARDGKNTGELFF	TGCAGTGCTAGGGACGGGAAGAACACCGGGGAGCTGTTTTTT
TRBD1	TRBJ2-7	few	TRBV5-1	CASSFGTGWTDEQYF	TGCGCCAGCAGCTTCGGGACAGGGTGGACGGACGAGCAGTACTTC
.	TRBJ2-7	many	TRBV28	CASSLTGVPSYEQYF	TGTGCCAGCAGTCTTACAGGAGTCCCATCCTACGAGCAGTACTTC
.	TRBJ2-7	many	TRBV27	CASSIGVGPPYEQYF	TGTGCCAGCAGTATAGGGGTCGGGCCCCCCTACGAGCAGTACTTC
.	TRBJ2-7	few	TRBV7-2	CASSLRGGTGSYEQYF	TGTGCCAGCAGCCTCCGGGGCGGGACGGGTTCCTACGAGCAGTACTTC
TRBD1	TRBJ1-3	.	TRBV28	CASSGTGSGNTIYF	TGTGCCAGCAGTGGGACAGGGTCTGGAAACACCATATATTTT
TRBD1	TRBJ2-7	few	TRBV20-1	CSARSRGPGYEQYF	TGCAGTGCTAGAAGCAGGGGGCCAGGCTACGAGCAGTACTTC
TRBD1	TRBJ1-1	many	TRBV19	CASSPDRERTEAFF	TGTGCCAGTAGTCCGGACAGGGAGAGAACTGAAGCTTTCTTT
TRBD2	TRBJ2-7	.	TRBV4-3	CASSHGLAGHYEQYF	TGCGCCAGCAGCCATGGACTAGCGGGGCACTACGAGCAGTACTTC
.	TRBJ1-5	many	TRBV18	CASSPTRDQPQHF	TGTGCCAGCTCACCAACGAGGGATCAGCCCCAGCATTTT
TRBD1	TRBJ1-2	.	TRBV29-1	CSVSSGQYGYTF	TGCAGCGTTTCGTCGGGACAGTATGGCTACACCTTC
TRBD2	TRBJ2-1	many	TRBV11-1	CASSGTSDNNEQFF	TGTGCCAGCAGCGGGACTAGCGACAACAATGAGCAGTTCTTC
.	TRBJ1-2	.	TRBV3-1	CASRRTESNYGYTF	TGTGCCAGCAGGAGGACGGAATCTAACTATGGCTACACCTTC
.	TRBJ2-5	.	TRBV9	CASSVTPQQTQYF	TGTGCCAGCAGCGTCACACCTCAGCAGACCCAGTACTTC
.	TRBJ2-2	.	TRBV29-1	CSVGGTLSENTGELFF	TGCAGCGTGGGGGGGACACTTTCGGAGAACACCGGGGAGCTGTTTTTT
TRBD2	TRBJ2-2	few	TRBV6-1	CASGGRNTGELFF	TGTGCCAGCGGCGGGAGAAACACCGGGGAGCTGTTTTTT
.	TRBJ2-1	many	TRBV6-1	CASSYGLMRGNEQFF	TGTGCCAGCAGTTACGGGCTTATGCGGGGCAATGAGCAGTTCTTC
.	TRBJ2-7	.	TRBV19	CASSVGHLYEQYF	TGTGCCAGTAGTGTCGGCCACCTCTACGAGCAGTACTTC
.	TRBJ1-2	.	TRBV5-1	CASSLEGYNYGYTF	TGCGCCAGCAGCTTGGAAGGTTATAACTATGGCTACACCTTC
TRBD2	TRBJ2-3	.	TRBV4-1	CASSRSLGSGGTDTQYF	TGCGCCAGCAGCCGCTCCTTGGGCAGCGGGGGCACAGATACGCAGTATTTT
.	TRBJ2-3	few	TRBV19	CASSMDLGDTFDTQYF	TGTGCCAGTAGCATGGATCTCGGGGACACTTTTGATACGCAGTATTTT